These 25 T cell receptor beta chains were all obtained from the same sample, sequenced in a study of blood T cell repertoires in COVID-19. Method: immunoSEQ multiplex PCR; TCRdb's copy keeps in-frame clones and lacks some. Here the sample spans 200,000 or so clones, about four fifths being singletons. Material: peripheral blood. The receptors come from a woman aged 70-85 years with active or convalescent COVID-19.

CDR3 residues: CASHNLDSAYGYTF. The CDR3 bases are TGTGCCAGCCATAACCTGGACAGTGCCTATGGCTACACCTTC. This rearrangement joins TRBV6-5 to TRBJ1-2; D may be TRBD1 (6 bases). CDR1 MNHEY and CDR2 SVGAGI come from the germline V gene. The V end was cut by 8 bases, the J end by 4 bases, with 17 bases between. The CDR3 runs 14 residues.

V and J are TRBV4-1 and TRBJ2-3; 9 bases agree with TRBD2. J gave up 4 bases and V 0 bases, and 5 bases lay outside the gene matches. Germline assignment: CDR1 MGHRA and CDR2 YSYEKL. The CDR3 has 16 amino acids. This chain's CDR3 is CASSQDWGLAADTQYF. The DNA of the CDR3 is TGCGCCAGCAGCCAAGATTGGGGACTAGCCGCAGATACGCAGTATTTT.

CDR3 amino acids: CASSSGTLNTEAFF. CDR3 DNA: TGCGCCAGCAGCTCCGGGACATTGAACACTGAAGCTTTCTTT. The chain combines TRBV5-1 with TRBJ1-1; TRBD1 might be the D (6 bases). The CDR3 has 14 amino acids. V was shortened by 3 bases and J by 0 bases, with 9 bases between the two germline ends. Germline assignment: CDR1 SGHRS and CDR2 YFSETQ.

This sequence joins TRBV24-1 and TRBJ1-5, with D possibly TRBD1 on 5 matching bases. V dropped 4 bases and J dropped 1 base, with 7 bases sitting between them. Per the germline V gene, CDR1 is KGHDR and CDR2 is SFDVKD. This CDR3 spans 14 amino acids. CDR3 DNA: TGTGCCACCAGTGACGCAGGGAGCAATCAGCCCCAGCATTTT. Its translation is CATSDAGSNQPQHF.

This clone has just a few counts. The chain joins TRBV6-5 to TRBJ1-3; D remains unclear. This CDR3 contains 15 residues. Germline V gene lookup returns CDR1 MNHEY and CDR2 SVGAGI. V was trimmed by 2 bases and J by 0 bases, leaving 8 bases between them. DNA of the CDR3: TGTGCCAGCAGTTACCTGCCCAGCTCTGGAAACACCATATATTTT. This encodes CASSYLPSSGNTIYF.

The chain recombines TRBV5-4 with TRBJ2-3; TRBD2 agrees at 8 bases. The CDR3 contains 15 residues. The germline gives CDR1 SGHNT, CDR2 YYREEE (reference sequence). V gave up 0 bases and J gave up 6 bases; unmatched junction bases: 6. In DNA, the CDR3 is TGTGCCAGCAGCTTGGGGAGCGGGAGTGCGGATACGCAGTATTTT. Translating it yields CASSLGSGSADTQYF.

V is TRBV19 and J is TRBJ2-7; TRBD1 agrees at 11 bases. In germline, CDR1 is LNHDA, CDR2 SQIVND (reference sequence). V lost 3 bases, J lost 6 bases, and 13 bases stayed unmatched. The CDR3 loop spans 17 amino acids. CDR3 nucleotide sequence: TGTGCCAGTAGTATTCGGGGGGACAGGGGGAACGCTGCCGAGCAGTACTTC. This translates into CASSIRGDRGNAAEQYF.

This chain joins TRBV6-5 and TRBJ2-3, with no clear D. From germline, CDR1 is MNHEY and CDR2 SVGAGI. Trimming pared 6 bases from V and 4 bases from J, leaving 14 bases between. The CDR3 totals 14 residues. The CDR3 spells CASRGASRPDTQYF. CDR3 nucleotides: TGTGCCAGCAGGGGCGCGTCGCGCCCAGATACGCAGTATTTT.

This clone was detected many times. The V call is TRBV5-1, the J call TRBJ2-7, with a weak D call TRBD1 (6 bases). Looked up from germline, CDR1 is SGHRS and CDR2 is YFSETQ. Trimming shortened V by 1 base and J by 7 bases, and 9 bases separated the two germline ends. This CDR3 is built from 12 residues. The DNA of the CDR3 is TGCGCCAGCAGCTTGACAGGGTCAGAGCAGTACTTC. Translating gives CASSLTGSEQYF.

The chain has TRBV7-9 and TRBJ2-3; 7 bases fit TRBD1. Germline V gives CDR1 SEHNR, CDR2 FQNEAQ (reference sequence). CDR3 length: 15 residues. V dropped 5 bases and J dropped 3; count of bases not matched to a gene: 8. Here the CDR3 reads CASSPRGPPTDTQYF. CDR3 nucleotide sequence: TGTGCCAGCAGCCCAAGGGGGCCACCTACAGATACGCAGTATTTT. Together with reference TRBV7-9 and TRBJ2-3, the CDR3 gives the full variable domain: DTGVSQNPRHKITKRGQNVTFRCDPISEHNRLYWYRQTLGQGPEFLTYFQNEAQLEKSRLLSDRFSAERPKGSFSTLEIQRTEQGDSAMYLCASSPRGPPTDTQYFGPGTRLTVL.

The genes are TRBV7-9 and TRBJ1-2, with a tentative D call TRBD1 (6 bases). Looked up from germline, CDR1 is SEHNR and CDR2 is FQNEAQ (reference sequence). CDR3 size: 13 residues. V gave up 4 bases and J gave up 6 bases, with 12 bases separating them. The CDR3 spells CASSSDNRDGYTF. For the CDR3, the DNA is TGTGCCAGCAGCTCTGACAACAGGGATGGCTACACCTTC.

The chain joins TRBV2 to TRBJ1-5; tentatively, D is TRBD1 (6 bases). Looked up from germline, CDR1 is SNHLY and CDR2 is FYNNEI. CDR3 length: 15 residues. The germline V and J ends were trimmed by 6 bases and 0 bases, with 12 bases remaining between them. This CDR3 is CASRSQGNSNQPQHF. The CDR3 coding sequence is TGTGCCAGCAGGTCACAGGGCAATAGCAATCAGCCCCAGCATTTT. The full variable domain, in which reference TRBV2 and TRBJ1-5 provide the parts outside the CDR3, is EPEVTQTPSHQVTQMGQEVILRCVPISNHLYFYWYRQILGQKVEFLVSFYNNEISEKSEIFDDQFSVERPDGSNFTLKIRSTKLEDSAMYFCASRSQGNSNQPQHFGDGTRLSIL.

The rearrangement uses TRBV7-9 and TRBJ1-1; TRBD1 agrees at 11 bases. The CDR3 consists of 14 residues. Germline values: CDR1 SEHNR, CDR2 FQNEAQ (reference sequence). Unmatched junction bases numbered 1, after V lost 0 bases and J lost 7 bases. This chain's CDR3 is CASSLAGTGGEAFF. In nucleotides, the CDR3 is TGTGCCAGCAGCTTAGCTGGGACAGGGGGTGAAGCTTTCTTT. The full variable domain, its missing parts supplied by reference TRBV7-9 and TRBJ1-1, is DTGVSQNPRHKITKRGQNVTFRCDPISEHNRLYWYRQTLGQGPEFLTYFQNEAQLEKSRLLSDRFSAERPKGSFSTLEIQRTEQGDSAMYLCASSLAGTGGEAFFGQGTRLTVV.

This CDR3 reads CASSGDLTGNTIYF. Here the CDR3 DNA reads TGCGCCAGCAGCGGAGACTTGACGGGAAACACCATATATTTT. The chain joins TRBV5-1 to TRBJ1-3; D gene ambiguous. Germline CDR1 is SGHRS and CDR2 is YFSETQ. Trimming cost V 4 bases and J 4 bases, with 12 bases left between them. The CDR3 has 14 amino acids.

The chain uses TRBV7-9 and TRBJ2-3; a weak D match, TRBD2 (5 bases). The V gene's germline CDR1 is SEHNR and CDR2 FQNEAQ (reference sequence). CDR3 length: 16 residues. The ends were cut back, 5 bases at V and 4 bases at J, with 19 bases in the middle. The CDR3 region has the DNA TGTGCCAGCAGCCGTAGCGCGGTAGGGTCATCAGATACGCAGTATTTT. This sequence encodes CASSRSAVGSSDTQYF.

In this sample, this clone turned up a few times. Other DNA variants within this sample encode the same CDR3. The rearrangement uses TRBV5-1 and TRBJ2-2; 8 bases map to TRBD2. The V gene's germline CDR1 is SGHRS and CDR2 YFSETQ. J gave up 3 bases and V 4 bases, and 5 bases lay outside the gene matches. The CDR3 spans 15 residues. In DNA, the CDR3 is TGCGCCAGCAGCCCCAGAGCGGGAGACACCGGGGAGCTGTTTTTT. Translating gives CASSPRAGDTGELFF. Filled out from reference TRBV5-1 and TRBJ2-2, the complete variable domain reads KAGVTQTPRYLIKTRGQQVTLSCSPISGHRSVSWYQQTPGQGLQFLFEYFSETQRNKGNFPGRFSGRQFSNSRSEMNVSTLELGDSALYLCASSPRAGDTGELFFGEGSRLTVL.

The V call is TRBV9, the J call TRBJ1-1; D ambiguous. Germline lookup yields CDR1 SGDLS and CDR2 YYNGEE. CDR3 length equals 15 residues. V lost 0 bases and J lost 4, with 13 bases in between. The CDR3 nucleotides are TGTGCCAGCAGCGTAGATTGGGGTGGAGGCACTGAAGCTTTCTTT. Translating gives CASSVDWGGGTEAFF.

The CDR3 protein is CASSQDSSRGRTDTQYF. For the CDR3, the DNA is TGTGCCAGCAGCCAAGACTCATCTAGGGGGCGGACAGATACGCAGTATTTT. The chain joins TRBV4-2 to TRBJ2-3, with TRBD1 matching over 7 bases. V was pared by 0 bases and J by 3 bases, with 9 bases of the junction left unmatched. The CDR3 is 17 residues long. Germline V lookup: CDR1 LGHNA, CDR2 YNFKEQ.

The genes are TRBV5-1 and TRBJ1-2; 9 bases line up with TRBD1. There are 14 residues in the CDR3. Per the germline V gene, CDR1 is SGHRS and CDR2 is YFSETQ. V lost 4 bases, J lost 4 bases, and 5 bases stayed unmatched. CDR3 in DNA: TGCGCCAGCAGCGCAACAGGGGGCGTCTATGGCTACACCTTC. Translation gives CASSATGGVYGYTF.

This chain connects TRBV7-8 to TRBJ2-5; TRBD1 aligns across 10 bases. The V segment lost 3 bases and the J segment 5 bases; nucleotides outside the gene matches: 0. Looked up from germline, CDR1 is SGHVS and CDR2 is FQNEAQ. There are 13 residues in the CDR3. The CDR3: CASSLDRGETQYF. The CDR3, as DNA: TGTGCCAGCAGCTTGGACAGGGGGGAGACCCAGTACTTC.

The chain links TRBV5-5 to TRBJ2-3, with 16 bases aligning to TRBD2. The length of the CDR3 is 20 residues. V lost 5 bases and J lost 3; bases outside the gene matches: 15. Germline assignment: CDR1 SGHKS and CDR2 YYEKEE (reference sequence). The CDR3 nucleotides are TGTGCCAGCAGTTCAGCCCATAGGGGACTAGCGGGAGGGACGACAGATACGCAGTATTTT. It specifies CASSSAHRGLAGGTTDTQYF.

As DNA, the CDR3 is TGTGCCAGCAGCCAAGAGGCCGACAGGGCCCTCTCCTATAATTCACCCCTCCACTTT. Translation: CASSQEADRALSYNSPLHF. The chain joins TRBV4-2 to TRBJ1-6; 7 bases fit TRBD1. This CDR3 region has 19 residues. Trimming took 0 bases from V and 0 from J; bases not matched to a gene: 8. Germline V CDR1 and CDR2: LGHNA, YNFKEQ.

V is TRBV19 and J is TRBJ2-7; 10 nucleotides align to TRBD1. With 5 bases clipped from V and 6 bases from J, the junction kept 10 bases outside the gene matches. Germline V gene data show CDR1 as LNHDA and CDR2 as SQIVND (reference sequence). This CDR3 spans 15 amino acids. In nucleotides, the CDR3 is TGTGCCAGTAGTCGCGGGGGGACAGGGGAAGCCGAGCAGTACTTC. Protein sequence: CASSRGGTGEAEQYF.

The CDR3 DNA reads TGTGCCAGCAGCGGGGGACAGGGGTCCTACGAGCAGTACTTC. Encoded protein: CASSGGQGSYEQYF. The genes are TRBV5-5 and TRBJ2-7; 10 positions agree with TRBD1. Germline trimming cut 4 bases from V and 1 base from J; bases unmatched to any gene: 2. This CDR3 has 14 residues. Germline CDR1 SGHKS, CDR2 YYEKEE (reference sequence).

This chain links TRBV4-2 with TRBJ1-1; 8 bases agree with TRBD1. The CDR3 loop spans 14 amino acids. The V gene end was trimmed by 3 bases and the J gene end by 3 bases; junction bases not matched to a gene: 3. Germline assignment: CDR1 LGHNA and CDR2 YNFKEQ. CDR3 nucleotides: TGTGCCAGCAGCCAGTTACAGGGGGACACTGAAGCTTTCTTT. Translation: CASSQLQGDTEAFF.